This paragraph reports one T cell receptor (beta chain). This clonotype was detected ten times or more. The specificity of this receptor is unknown. Base qualities are not provided; no much larger clone lies one nucleotide away. The sample comes from a study of CD8+CD57+ T cells in acquired aplastic anemia (dated by TCRdb to 2017 to 2018). Regarding the complete study: DNA extracted from sorted CD4+ and CD8+ cells had a mean of roughly 3.4 ug, with a range of roughly 0.18 to 27.4 ug. An average of approximately 9.8 million reads for CD4+ cells and approximately 11 million reads for CD8+ cells was obtained from healthy donor samples.

From the germline V gene, CDR1 is ENHRY and CDR2 is SYGVKD. Reading from cysteine to phenylalanine, the CDR3 counts 12 amino acids. Only the CDR3 part of the read is kept: 36 bases, read in frame from the first base. Trimming at the junction amounts to 4 bases on V and 7 bases on J, and the germline ends lie 10 bases apart. General study outcomes and caveats: Patients and healthy controls showed no significant difference in CD8+ Simpson's diversity (P=0.060). Some 27 CD8+ CDR3 sequences were found in both patients and controls but appeared to be highly expressed in patients and within the immunodominant clones of the patients.

Profiling of TCR beta VDJ combinations and CDR3 sequences used genomic DNA as the template. TCR repertoire sequencing was run on an Illumina HiSeq 2000. The authors processed their data as follows. Repertoire assessment relied on Simpson's diversity index, CDR3 size and DJ length profiles, and TRBV/TRBJ rearrangement plots. The most abundant DNA sequence in the deep sequencing data was defined as the immunodominant clone. CDR3 amino acid sequences were screened for sharing across subjects and were compared with published repertoires and the VDJdb database. Starting from the raw public reads, TCRdb applied fastp trimming at Q25, assembled clones with MiXCR and retained in-frame beta chains. Each CDR3 protein gets just one entry, which takes the most common genes and DNA from the rows behind it. These V and J calls originate from TCRdb's pipeline instead of the authors' own analysis. This sample holds 150,000 to 200,000 distinct CDR3 sequences; less than 55% were observed only once. Clones ranked in the top ten supply 2.9% of the sample.

TCR repertoires of sorted CD4+ and CD8+ blood T cells from severe aplastic anemia patients and healthy subjects were deep-sequenced in the study. Ficoll-Paque density gradient centrifugation was used to isolate peripheral blood mononuclear cells. Before DNA was extracted, CD4+ and CD8+ T cells were sorted using either FACS or magnetic beads. The sequence derives from a human donor in good health. The sequencing input was sorted CD4+, CD8+, or CD8+CD57+ T cells (not recorded which) from PBMCs. Recombination linked TRBV10-3 to TRBJ1-1; a tentative D match to TRBD1 spans 5 bases. In nucleotides, the sequence is TGTGCCATCAGTGGTCAGGGTGATGAAGCTTTCTTT. It specifies CAISGQGDEAFF.